The TCR beta chain described here comes from a study of T cells after yellow fever vaccination. Findings and caveats of the study: FACS-sorted repertoires could contain abundant clonotypes contaminating from the bulk population. The appearance of a small share of clonotypes in both CD4 and CD8 compartments was observed. Weaker overall, the secondary response nonetheless peaked faster (day 5 versus 15). Reappearance after the booster was observed for most primary-vaccination clones (96% CD4, over 75% CD8).

V shed 6 bases and J shed 0 bases, with 6 bases lying between them. This CDR3 is 12 amino acids long. Germline assignment: CDR1 LNHDA and CDR2 SQIVND (reference sequence). TCRdb passed the 5' RACE reads through MiXCR, listing each CDR3 protein once. The data show about 210,000 distinct CDR3 sequences, around 6.7% seen once. To note about this clonotype: Its target is not known.

The V gene is TRBV19, the J gene TRBJ2-7, with D perhaps matching TRBD1 (5 bases). This clonotype was obtained from a man aged 25 to 40 who received the YFV17D yellow fever vaccine. The sample here was CD4+ T cells sorted from PBMCs, taken on the day of the yellow fever booster vaccination. The CDR3 sequence: CASRDISYEQYF. CDR3 DNA: TGTGCCAGTAGGGACATCTCCTACGAGCAGTACTTC.